This T cell receptor beta chain is from a study of PD-L1 blockade in urothelial cancer. Study as a whole: When patients started atezolizumab around 2014, it was given at 1,200 mg intravenously every 3 weeks. Patients previously received 0 to 3 chemotherapy regimens.

Details on this clone: Its antigen remains unknown.

Time point meaning: peripheral blood 6 weeks after treatment start. Patients each gave 1 to 8 samples, pretreatment and on-treatment. General study results and limits: Tumor-associated clones in the blood of durable-benefit patients grew more at 3 weeks.

Sequencing was performed with immunoSEQ multiplex PCR; in TCRdb, only in-frame clones are kept and a portion is missing. The sample lists some 110,000 clones; around 93% were seen once. The CDR3 totals 15 residues. After removal of 5 bases from V and 6 bases from J, the junction contained 8 bases not matched to a gene. CDR1 and CDR2 (germline): MDHEN, SYDVKM. The receptor comes from a man in his sixties with urothelial cancer. The chain uses TRBV28 and TRBJ2-3; 10 nucleotides align to TRBD2. The sequences come from PBMCs, collected around atezolizumab (anti-PD-L1) treatment. CDR3 in amino acids: CASSERGGFGDTQYF. The CDR3 nucleotides read TGTGCCAGCAGTGAGCGGGGGGGCTTCGGTGATACGCAGTATTTT. Full variable domain (outside the CDR3, taken from reference TRBV28 and TRBJ2-3): DVKVTQSSRYLVKRTGEKVFLECVQDMDHENMFWYRQDPGLGLRLIYFSYDVKMKEKGDIPEGYSVSREKKERFSLILESASTNQTSMYLCASSERGGFGDTQYFGPGTRLTVL.